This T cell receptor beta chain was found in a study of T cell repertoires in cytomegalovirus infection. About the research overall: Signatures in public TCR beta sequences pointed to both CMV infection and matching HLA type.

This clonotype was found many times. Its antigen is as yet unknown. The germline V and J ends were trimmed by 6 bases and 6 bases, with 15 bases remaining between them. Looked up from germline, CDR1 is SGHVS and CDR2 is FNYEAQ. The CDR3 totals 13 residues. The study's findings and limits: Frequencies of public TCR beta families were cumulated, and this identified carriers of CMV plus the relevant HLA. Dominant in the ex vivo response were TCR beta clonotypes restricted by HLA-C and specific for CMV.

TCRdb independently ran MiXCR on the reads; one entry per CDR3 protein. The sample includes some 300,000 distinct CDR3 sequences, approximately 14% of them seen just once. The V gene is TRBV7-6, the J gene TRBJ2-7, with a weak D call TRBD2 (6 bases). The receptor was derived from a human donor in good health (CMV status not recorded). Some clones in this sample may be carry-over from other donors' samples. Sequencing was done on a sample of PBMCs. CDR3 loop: CASSSGGASEQYF. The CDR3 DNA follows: TGTGCCAGCAGTTCCGGAGGGGCGAGCGAGCAGTACTTC.